In its sample, the clone carrying this T cell receptor beta chain was seen a few times. The antigen is undetermined. MiXCR, run by TCRdb on the RT-PCR reads, gives a single entry per CDR3 protein. The repertoire consists of about 160,000 distinct CDR3 sequences, with approximately 10% occurring once and the leading ten covering 9.5% to 15%. These data belong to a study of response to subunit inactivated influenza vaccine. Study-level results: After each seasonal influenza vaccination, few new T cells are recruited, the authors suggested.

The germline V gene encodes CDR1 MNHEY and CDR2 SVGEGT. The CDR3 loop spans 15 amino acids. The V segment lost 6 bases and the J segment 3 bases; nucleotides outside the gene matches: 7. The V call is TRBV6-2 or TRBV6-3, the J call TRBJ2-3; 9 bases fit TRBD2. The clonotype comes from a man in his fifties who received an inactivated influenza vaccine. Sample: non-naive T cells sorted from PBMCs, taken 40 to 50 days after vaccination. The CDR3: CASSPVSGRTDTQYF. The CDR3 nucleotides read TGTGCCAGCAGCCCAGTTAGCGGGAGAACAGATACGCAGTATTTT.